What follows is one T cell receptor beta chain and its context. The antigen is not known. This entry belongs to a study of immune evolution from preneoplasia to lung adenocarcinoma. Overall study results and limits: Clonality was highest in normal lung, lower in later-stage lesions apparently.

Patient tissue came from resections in Japan or China, 2014–2017. Each case's diagnosis was confirmed by two pathologists on H&E. Clones were sequenced by immunoSEQ multiplex PCR, and TCRdb holds only the in-frame ones, with some missing. The sample yields around 4,300 clones, more than 60% seen once. The germline V gene has CDR1 GTSNPN and CDR2 SVGIG (reference sequence). The junction had 5 bases not matched to a gene; V was cut back by 4 bases and J by 6 bases. CDR3 length: 12 residues. The source is an older donor with lung adenocarcinoma. Specimen: FFPE adjacent normal lung tissue. The rearrangement joins TRBV30 to TRBJ1-2; 7 bases are shared with TRBD1. CDR3 sequence reads: CAWNQGGDGYTF. The DNA of the CDR3 is TGTGCCTGGAACCAGGGGGGAGATGGCTACACCTTC.